The source of this T cell receptor (beta chain) is a study of blood T cell repertoires in COVID-19. At the level of the study: Samples of COVID-19 (acute and convalescent) were obtained from the United States, Italy and Spain. T cells, B-cell-depleted T cells, or PBMCs supplied cDNA or gDNA.

V was trimmed by 4 bases and J by 4 bases, leaving 18 bases between them. This CDR3 spans 15 amino acids. Germline assignment: CDR1 SGDLS and CDR2 YYNGEE. Enrollment of patients from Seattle took place during active infection, with longitudinal follow-up. Per the authors' pipeline: By means of reference gene primer amplification, nucleated cell counts were estimated. Assay used: immunoSEQ multiplex PCR; TCRdb lists only in-frame clones, some missing. V, J and clone size derive from that table, while D and trimming were established from the DNA sequence. This table has approximately 270,000 clones, around 85% appearing once.

This TCR was recovered from a human donor with COVID-19, enrolled during active disease. The donor label of this sample is uncertain. Sequenced: peripheral blood. The gene calls are TRBV9 and TRBJ2-7; D may be TRBD1 (6 bases). CDR3 DNA sequence: TGTGCCAGCAGCCCCCGACAGGATCCTGGGTACGAGCAGTACTTC. The encoded protein is CASSPRQDPGYEQYF.